The 3 T cell receptor beta chains listed next were all sequenced from one sample in a study of cytomegalovirus exposure and HLA in healthy donors. Some clones are missing from TCRdb's copy, which holds only in-frame ones; the method was immunoSEQ multiplex PCR. The profile covers about 180,000 clones, with roughly 89% appearing a single time and approximately 1.5% taken by the ten largest. The sequenced sample was PBMCs. These receptors were taken from a woman aged 30 to 39 in good health and CMV-seronegative.

This chain uses TRBV27 with TRBJ2-7, with TRBD1 as a possible D gene (5 bases). The CDR3 has 14 residues. Trimming shortened V by 7 bases and J by 3 bases, and 16 bases separated the two germline ends. Germline loops: CDR1 MNHEY, CDR2 SMNVEV (reference sequence). The CDR3, as DNA: TGTGCCAGCAAACAGACAGAAGCAAACTACGAGCAGTACTTC. It encodes CASKQTEANYEQYF.

The V call is TRBV4-1, the J call TRBJ1-5; D is ambiguous. Deletions cut 2 bases from V and 6 bases from J, with 8 bases between. In germline, CDR1 is MGHRA, CDR2 YSYEKL. This CDR3 is 13 amino acids long. The CDR3 reads CASSQQVGQPQHF. CDR3 in DNA: TGCGCCAGCAGCCAACAGGTGGGTCAGCCCCAGCATTTT.

Only a few counts were recorded for this clone. The chain recombines TRBV6-4 with TRBJ2-5, with 12 bases matching TRBD2. Germline CDR1 reads MRHNA; CDR2 reads SNTAGT. V gave up 4 bases and J gave up 2 bases; unmatched junction bases: 5. This CDR3 comprises 16 residues. As DNA, the CDR3 is TGTGCCAGCAGTGCTACTAGCGGGGGGCCGCAAGAGACCCAGTACTTC. The encoded protein is CASSATSGGPQETQYF.